This is a list of T cell receptor beta chains from one sample in a study of cytomegalovirus exposure and HLA in healthy donors. Clones were sequenced by immunoSEQ multiplex PCR, and TCRdb holds only the in-frame ones, with some missing. The table includes 76,000 or so clones, 79% detected once. The specimen was PBMCs. These receptors originate from a man under 40 in good health and CMV-seronegative. The CDR3 runs from the conserved cysteine through the conserved F or W. Fields, in order: D gene, clone size, J gene, V gene, CDR3 length, CDR3 protein, CDR3 DNA. The D gene is left open where the match is weak. Clone size is not always given. Where it is, it says once, few, many or a class for expanded clones.

D gene: NA
clone size: NA
J gene: TRBJ1-3
V gene: TRBV7-8
CDR3 length: 14
CDR3 protein: CASSLQGPRNTIYF
CDR3 DNA: TGTGCCAGCAGCCTACAGGGACCTCGAAACACCATATATTTT

D gene: NA
clone size: NA
J gene: TRBJ2-5
V gene: TRBV19
CDR3 length: 13
CDR3 protein: CASQPQGRETQYF
CDR3 DNA: TGTGCCAGTCAACCTCAGGGTCGGGAGACCCAGTACTTC

D gene: TRBD1
clone size: NA
J gene: TRBJ1-6
V gene: TRBV11-2
CDR3 length: 19
CDR3 protein: CASSSDLRDRVLSGSPLHF
CDR3 DNA: TGTGCCAGCAGCTCCGACCTCCGGGACAGGGTCCTTTCCGGTTCACCCCTCCACTTT

D gene: NA
clone size: NA
J gene: TRBJ2-3
V gene: TRBV18
CDR3 length: 15
CDR3 protein: CASSRDPQTGGTQYF
CDR3 DNA: TGTGCCAGCTCACGAGACCCGCAGACAGGAGGCACGCAGTATTTT

D gene: TRBD1
clone size: NA
J gene: TRBJ1-5
V gene: TRBV28
CDR3 length: 16
CDR3 protein: CASSLVRGNGNQPQHF
CDR3 DNA: TGTGCCAGCAGTTTGGTCAGGGGGAACGGCAATCAGCCCCAGCATTTT

D gene: NA
clone size: NA
J gene: TRBJ2-1
V gene: TRBV29-1
CDR3 length: 15
CDR3 protein: CSVERDTTIYNEQFF
CDR3 DNA: TGCAGCGTTGAAAGGGACACCACTATCTACAATGAGCAGTTCTTC

D gene: TRBD1
clone size: NA
J gene: TRBJ1-5
V gene: TRBV5-7
CDR3 length: 14
CDR3 protein: CASSFRQGHQPQHF
CDR3 DNA: TGTGCCAGCAGCTTCCGACAGGGTCATCAGCCCCAGCATTTT

D gene: NA
clone size: once
J gene: TRBJ1-5
V gene: TRBV29-1
CDR3 length: 14
CDR3 protein: CSVRDTTSNQPQHF
CDR3 DNA: TGCAGCGTGAGGGACACAACTAGCAATCAGCCCCAGCATTTT

D gene: TRBD2
clone size: NA
J gene: TRBJ2-5
V gene: TRBV7-9
CDR3 length: 15
CDR3 protein: CASRDDGRAGETQYF
CDR3 DNA: TGTGCCAGCCGGGACGACGGGAGGGCTGGAGAGACCCAGTACTTC

D gene: NA
clone size: NA
J gene: TRBJ2-1
V gene: TRBV6-1
CDR3 length: 13
CDR3 protein: CASEKSSYNEQFF
CDR3 DNA: TGTGCCAGCGAGAAGAGCTCCTACAATGAGCAGTTCTTC

D gene: TRBD1
clone size: NA
J gene: TRBJ1-1
V gene: TRBV6-1
CDR3 length: 13
CDR3 protein: CASRPGGASEAFF
CDR3 DNA: TGTGCCAGCAGACCAGGGGGCGCGAGTGAAGCTTTCTTT

D gene: TRBD1
clone size: once
J gene: TRBJ1-5
V gene: TRBV25-1
CDR3 length: 13
CDR3 protein: CASSDRDRGPQHF
CDR3 DNA: TGTGCCAGCAGTGACCGGGACAGAGGGCCCCAGCATTTT

D gene: NA
clone size: NA
J gene: TRBJ1-5
V gene: TRBV19
CDR3 length: 13
CDR3 protein: CASNPDRNQPQHF
CDR3 DNA: TGTGCCAGTAACCCGGACAGAAATCAGCCCCAGCATTTT

D gene: NA
clone size: few
J gene: TRBJ2-6
V gene: TRBV6-4
CDR3 length: 17
CDR3 protein: CASHRDSEGSGANVLTF
CDR3 DNA: TGTGCCAGCCACCGGGACTCTGAGGGATCTGGGGCCAACGTCCTGACTTTC

D gene: NA
clone size: few
J gene: TRBJ1-1
V gene: TRBV5-1
CDR3 length: 16
CDR3 protein: CASSLLPQTMNTEAFF
CDR3 DNA: TGCGCCAGCAGCTTGCTACCCCAGACAATGAACACTGAAGCTTTCTTT

D gene: NA
clone size: NA
J gene: TRBJ2-1
V gene: TRBV7-2
CDR3 length: 14
CDR3 protein: CASSAQRKFNEQFF
CDR3 DNA: TGTGCCAGCAGCGCACAGCGGAAATTCAATGAGCAGTTCTTC

D gene: NA
clone size: NA
J gene: TRBJ1-2
V gene: TRBV6-5
CDR3 length: 14
CDR3 protein: CASSYSGVNYGYTF
CDR3 DNA: TGTGCCAGCAGTTACTCCGGGGTGAACTATGGCTACACCTTC

D gene: NA
clone size: NA
J gene: TRBJ2-1
V gene: TRBV27
CDR3 length: 15
CDR3 protein: CASSFDAGRNNEQFF
CDR3 DNA: TGTGCCAGCAGTTTTGACGCCGGGAGAAACAATGAGCAGTTCTTC

D gene: TRBD2
clone size: NA
J gene: TRBJ2-1
V gene: TRBV28
CDR3 length: 16
CDR3 protein: CASSITSGGHYNEQFF
CDR3 DNA: TGTGCCAGCAGTATCACTAGCGGAGGACATTACAATGAGCAGTTCTTC

D gene: NA
clone size: NA
J gene: TRBJ2-2
V gene: TRBV27
CDR3 length: 15
CDR3 protein: CASSFSALNTGELFF
CDR3 DNA: TGTGCCAGCAGTTTTAGCGCGCTGAACACCGGGGAGCTGTTTTTT

D gene: NA
clone size: medium-sized
J gene: TRBJ2-7
V gene: TRBV27
CDR3 length: 11
CDR3 protein: CASSRGQEQYF
CDR3 DNA: TGTGCCAGCAGCCGTGGACAAGAGCAGTACTTC

D gene: NA
clone size: few
J gene: TRBJ2-7
V gene: TRBV27
CDR3 length: 12
CDR3 protein: CASRSLAYEQYF
CDR3 DNA: TGTGCCAGCAGATCTCTAGCCTACGAGCAGTACTTC

D gene: NA
clone size: NA
J gene: TRBJ2-5
V gene: TRBV4-1
CDR3 length: 15
CDR3 protein: CASSQDRGVQETQYF
CDR3 DNA: TGCGCCAGCAGCCAAGATCGCGGAGTACAAGAGACCCAGTACTTC

D gene: TRBD1
clone size: NA
J gene: TRBJ2-7
V gene: TRBV29-1
CDR3 length: 13
CDR3 protein: CSVEYNRGYEQYF
CDR3 DNA: TGCAGCGTTGAATATAACAGGGGGTACGAGCAGTACTTC

D gene: TRBD1
clone size: NA
J gene: TRBJ1-2
V gene: TRBV4-1
CDR3 length: 18
CDR3 protein: CASSEASFGQGPYYGYTF
CDR3 DNA: TGCGCCAGCAGCGAAGCTTCATTCGGACAGGGACCCTACTATGGCTACACCTTC

D gene: NA
clone size: NA
J gene: TRBJ2-3
V gene: TRBV4-3
CDR3 length: 14
CDR3 protein: CASSQMTSTDTQYF
CDR3 DNA: TGCGCCAGCAGCCAAATGACTAGCACAGATACGCAGTATTTT

D gene: NA
clone size: NA
J gene: TRBJ2-7
V gene: TRBV7-2
CDR3 length: 13
CDR3 protein: CASSLVHLGEQYF
CDR3 DNA: TGTGCCAGCAGCTTAGTCCACCTCGGGGAGCAGTACTTC

D gene: NA
clone size: NA
J gene: TRBJ2-1
V gene: TRBV6-5
CDR3 length: 12
CDR3 protein: CASSAGNNEQFF
CDR3 DNA: TGTGCCAGCAGTGCGGGGAATAATGAGCAGTTCTTC

D gene: NA
clone size: NA
J gene: TRBJ2-1
V gene: TRBV28
CDR3 length: 12
CDR3 protein: CACKRQSQEQFF
CDR3 DNA: TGTGCCTGCAAAAGACAGTCGCAAGAGCAGTTCTTC

D gene: NA
clone size: NA
J gene: TRBJ1-2
V gene: TRBV6-6
CDR3 length: 14
CDR3 protein: CASTPPGQFGRYTF
CDR3 DNA: TGTGCCAGCACCCCCCCTGGGCAGTTCGGCCGCTACACCTTC

D gene: NA
clone size: NA
J gene: TRBJ1-5
V gene: TRBV5-5
CDR3 length: 13
CDR3 protein: CASSLGQRQPQHF
CDR3 DNA: TGTGCCAGCAGCTTGGGCCAGAGGCAGCCCCAGCATTTT

D gene: TRBD1
clone size: few
J gene: TRBJ1-6
V gene: TRBV15
CDR3 length: 16
CDR3 protein: CATSRGQGGTSSPLHF
CDR3 DNA: TGTGCCACCAGCAGAGGACAAGGGGGCACGAGTTCACCCCTCCACTTT

D gene: TRBD2
clone size: NA
J gene: TRBJ2-1
V gene: TRBV25-1
CDR3 length: 14
CDR3 protein: CASSRTSGMYEQFF
CDR3 DNA: TGTGCCAGCAGTCGGACTAGCGGGATGTATGAGCAGTTCTTC

D gene: TRBD2
clone size: few
J gene: TRBJ2-1
V gene: TRBV27
CDR3 length: 14
CDR3 protein: CASSFELAGDEQFF
CDR3 DNA: TGTGCCAGCAGTTTTGAACTAGCGGGTGATGAGCAGTTCTTC

D gene: TRBD2
clone size: once
J gene: TRBJ2-3
V gene: TRBV7-2
CDR3 length: 16
CDR3 protein: CASSRTSGSGTDTQYF
CDR3 DNA: TGTGCCAGCAGCCGGACTAGCGGGAGTGGCACAGATACGCAGTATTTT

D gene: NA
clone size: NA
J gene: TRBJ2-1
V gene: TRBV6-4
CDR3 length: 15
CDR3 protein: CASSEQGGGYNEQFF
CDR3 DNA: TGTGCCAGCAGTGAACAGGGTGGGGGCTACAATGAGCAGTTCTTC

D gene: NA
clone size: NA
J gene: TRBJ2-7
V gene: TRBV30
CDR3 length: 12
CDR3 protein: CAWSRGPYEQYF
CDR3 DNA: TGTGCCTGGAGTCGAGGGCCCTACGAGCAGTACTTC

D gene: TRBD2
clone size: NA
J gene: TRBJ2-3
V gene: TRBV5-1
CDR3 length: 13
CDR3 protein: CASTSGGADTQYF
CDR3 DNA: TGCGCCAGCACTAGCGGGGGGGCGGATACGCAGTATTTT

D gene: TRBD1
clone size: NA
J gene: TRBJ2-7
V gene: TRBV7-9
CDR3 length: 12
CDR3 protein: CASSQGQGEQYF
CDR3 DNA: TGTGCCAGCAGCCAGGGACAGGGGGAGCAGTACTTC

D gene: NA
clone size: NA
J gene: TRBJ1-1
V gene: TRBV27
CDR3 length: 14
CDR3 protein: CASTRVAGNTEAFF
CDR3 DNA: TGTGCCAGCACCCGTGTTGCCGGGAACACTGAAGCTTTCTTT

D gene: TRBD1
clone size: NA
J gene: TRBJ1-2
V gene: TRBV7-2
CDR3 length: 15
CDR3 protein: CASSRGQGANYGYTF
CDR3 DNA: TGTGCCAGCAGCCGAGGACAGGGGGCCAACTATGGCTACACCTTC

D gene: NA
clone size: once
J gene: TRBJ2-7
V gene: TRBV19
CDR3 length: 15
CDR3 protein: CASSREGSTSYEQYF
CDR3 DNA: TGTGCCAGTAGTAGAGAGGGTTCGACATCCTACGAGCAGTACTTC

D gene: TRBD1
clone size: NA
J gene: TRBJ1-1
V gene: TRBV15
CDR3 length: 12
CDR3 protein: CATRDRNTEAFF
CDR3 DNA: TGTGCCACTAGGGACAGAAACACTGAAGCTTTCTTT

D gene: NA
clone size: NA
J gene: TRBJ1-4
V gene: TRBV4-3
CDR3 length: 19
CDR3 protein: CASSQDWGRAGGFNEKLFF
CDR3 DNA: TGCGCCAGCAGCCAAGATTGGGGGCGGGCGGGCGGATTTAATGAAAAACTGTTTTTT

D gene: TRBD1
clone size: NA
J gene: TRBJ1-2
V gene: TRBV29-1
CDR3 length: 14
CDR3 protein: CSVGSRGGAGGYTF
CDR3 DNA: TGCAGCGTTGGGTCAAGAGGGGGCGCAGGTGGCTACACCTTC

D gene: TRBD2
clone size: NA
J gene: TRBJ2-3
V gene: TRBV28
CDR3 length: 16
CDR3 protein: CASSYLPAGGPGTQYF
CDR3 DNA: TGTGCCAGCAGTTACCTCCCGGCGGGGGGGCCGGGTACGCAGTATTTT

D gene: TRBD1
clone size: NA
J gene: TRBJ2-1
V gene: TRBV7-6
CDR3 length: 15
CDR3 protein: CASSPTNTGGDEQFF
CDR3 DNA: TGTGCCAGCAGCCCTACAAATACAGGGGGAGATGAGCAGTTCTTC

D gene: NA
clone size: NA
J gene: TRBJ1-5
V gene: TRBV19
CDR3 length: 14
CDR3 protein: CASSLYSSNQPQHF
CDR3 DNA: TGTGCCAGTAGTTTATACAGTAGCAATCAGCCCCAGCATTTT

D gene: NA
clone size: few
J gene: TRBJ2-7
V gene: TRBV6-1
CDR3 length: 12
CDR3 protein: CASSEQGGEQYF
CDR3 DNA: TGTGCCAGCAGTGAACAGGGGGGCGAGCAGTACTTC

D gene: TRBD2
clone size: many
J gene: TRBJ2-7
V gene: TRBV2
CDR3 length: 14
CDR3 protein: CASSSGGARREQYF
CDR3 DNA: TGTGCCAGCAGTAGCGGGGGGGCTAGGCGGGAGCAGTACTTC

D gene: NA
clone size: NA
J gene: TRBJ1-3
V gene: TRBV5-5
CDR3 length: 15
CDR3 protein: CASSYQGRLSNTIYF
CDR3 DNA: TGTGCCAGCAGCTACCAGGGCAGGCTGTCAAACACCATATATTTT

D gene: NA
clone size: NA
J gene: TRBJ2-5
V gene: TRBV7-9
CDR3 length: 14
CDR3 protein: CASSLAGGQETQYF
CDR3 DNA: TGTGCCAGCAGCTTAGCGGGGGGCCAAGAGACCCAGTACTTC

D gene: NA
clone size: NA
J gene: TRBJ1-5
V gene: TRBV6-5
CDR3 length: 13
CDR3 protein: CASSPREGQPQHF
CDR3 DNA: TGTGCCAGCAGCCCCAGGGAGGGGCAGCCCCAGCATTTT

D gene: TRBD1
clone size: NA
J gene: TRBJ1-2
V gene: TRBV5-4
CDR3 length: 14
CDR3 protein: CASSLGKGARGYTF
CDR3 DNA: TGTGCCAGCAGCTTGGGAAAGGGGGCTAGGGGCTACACCTTC

D gene: NA
clone size: NA
J gene: TRBJ1-5
V gene: TRBV19
CDR3 length: 15
CDR3 protein: CASSTRTAYNQPQHF
CDR3 DNA: TGTGCCAGTAGTACAAGGACAGCCTACAATCAGCCCCAGCATTTT

D gene: NA
clone size: once
J gene: TRBJ2-2
V gene: TRBV6-4
CDR3 length: 15
CDR3 protein: CASSDFAESTGELFF
CDR3 DNA: TGTGCCAGCAGTGACTTTGCGGAGAGCACCGGGGAGCTGTTTTTT

D gene: NA
clone size: NA
J gene: TRBJ1-2
V gene: TRBV6-5
CDR3 length: 16
CDR3 protein: CASSLLAGFTNYGYTF
CDR3 DNA: TGTGCCAGCAGTTTACTCGCAGGGTTCACTAACTATGGCTACACCTTC

D gene: NA
clone size: NA
J gene: TRBJ2-1
V gene: TRBV30
CDR3 length: 12
CDR3 protein: CAWSPPQGEQFF
CDR3 DNA: TGTGCCTGGAGCCCCCCCCAGGGGGAGCAGTTCTTC

D gene: NA
clone size: NA
J gene: TRBJ2-5
V gene: TRBV5-8
CDR3 length: 13
CDR3 protein: CASSLVRNGEQYF
CDR3 DNA: TGTGCCAGCAGCTTGGTTAGGAACGGGGAGCAGTACTTC

D gene: TRBD2
clone size: NA
J gene: TRBJ2-1
V gene: TRBV14
CDR3 length: 19
CDR3 protein: CASSPVSETSGRGKDEQFF
CDR3 DNA: TGTGCCAGCAGCCCGGTCTCCGAGACTAGCGGGAGAGGGAAGGATGAGCAGTTCTTC